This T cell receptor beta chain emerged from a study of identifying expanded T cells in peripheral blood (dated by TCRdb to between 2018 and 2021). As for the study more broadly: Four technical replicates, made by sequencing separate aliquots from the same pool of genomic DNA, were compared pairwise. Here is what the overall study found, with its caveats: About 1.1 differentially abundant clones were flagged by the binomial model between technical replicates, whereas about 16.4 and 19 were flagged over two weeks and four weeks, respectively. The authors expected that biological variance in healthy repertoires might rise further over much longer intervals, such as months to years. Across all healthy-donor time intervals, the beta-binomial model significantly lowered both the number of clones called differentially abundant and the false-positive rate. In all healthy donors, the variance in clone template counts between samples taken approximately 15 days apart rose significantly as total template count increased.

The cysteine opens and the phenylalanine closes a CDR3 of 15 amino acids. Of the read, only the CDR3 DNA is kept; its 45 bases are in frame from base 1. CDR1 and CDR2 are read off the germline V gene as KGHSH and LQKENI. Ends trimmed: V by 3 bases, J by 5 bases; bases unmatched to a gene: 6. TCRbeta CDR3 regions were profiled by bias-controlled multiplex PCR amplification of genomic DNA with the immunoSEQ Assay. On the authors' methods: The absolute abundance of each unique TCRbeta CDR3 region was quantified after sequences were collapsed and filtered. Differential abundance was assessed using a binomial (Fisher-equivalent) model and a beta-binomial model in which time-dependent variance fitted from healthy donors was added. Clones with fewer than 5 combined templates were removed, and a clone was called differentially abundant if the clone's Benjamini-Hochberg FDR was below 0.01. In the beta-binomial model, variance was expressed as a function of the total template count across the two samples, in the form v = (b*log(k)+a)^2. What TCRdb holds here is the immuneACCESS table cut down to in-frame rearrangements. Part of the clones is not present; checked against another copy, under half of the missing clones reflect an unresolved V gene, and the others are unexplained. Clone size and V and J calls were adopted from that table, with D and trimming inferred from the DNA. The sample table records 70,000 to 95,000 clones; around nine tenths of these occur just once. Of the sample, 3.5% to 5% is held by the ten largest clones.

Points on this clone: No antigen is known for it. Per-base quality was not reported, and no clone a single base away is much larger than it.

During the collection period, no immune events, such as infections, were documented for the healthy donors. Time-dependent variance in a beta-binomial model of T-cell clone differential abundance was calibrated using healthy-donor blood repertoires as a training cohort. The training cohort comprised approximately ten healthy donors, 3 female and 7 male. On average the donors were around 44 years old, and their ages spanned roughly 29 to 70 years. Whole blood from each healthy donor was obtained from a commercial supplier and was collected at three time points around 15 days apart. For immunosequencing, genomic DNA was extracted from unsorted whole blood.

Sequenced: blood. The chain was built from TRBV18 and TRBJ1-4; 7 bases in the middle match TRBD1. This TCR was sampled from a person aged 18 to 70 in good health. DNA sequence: TGTGCCAGCTCACCTGGGACAGAGGAGAATGAAAAACTGTTTTTT. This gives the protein CASSPGTEENEKLFF.